The 17 T cell receptor beta chains reported below all come from one sample, sequenced in a study of breast tumors, draining lymph nodes, adjacent tissues. Samples came from axillary lymph nodes draining the breast cancer. TCRdb processed the multiplex PCR reads anew with MiXCR; each CDR3 protein has one entry. The sample contains nearly 200,000 distinct CDR3 sequences, 31% of which appear only once. Sequenced sample: axillary lymph node tissue. These receptors were taken from a female donor with breast cancer. Some clones in this sample may be carry-over from other donors' samples.

In its sample, this clonotype was seen many times. The CDR3: CAWTKGQVSGANVLTF. Written as DNA, the CDR3 is TGTGCCTGGACCAAGGGACAGGTCTCTGGGGCCAACGTCCTGACTTTC. The gene calls are TRBV30 and TRBJ2-6, with 8 bases fitting TRBD1. J gave up 0 bases and V 4 bases, and 5 bases lay outside the gene matches. Germline-derived CDR1 and CDR2 are GTSNPN and SVGIG (reference sequence). This CDR3 comprises 16 residues.

In this sample, this clonotype turned up once. A much larger clone differs by one base, so this may be a read error. This chain uses TRBV9 with TRBJ1-5; the D gene is possibly TRBD1 (5 bases). CDR1 is SGDLS and CDR2 is YYNGEE in the germline V gene. This CDR3 contains 15 residues. Here the CDR3 DNA reads TGTGCCAGCAGCAAGGGGCAAGGGGATAATCAGCCCCCGCATTTT. This gives the protein CASSKGQGDNQPPHF.

The chain carries TRBV24-1 and TRBJ1-4; D is undetermined. The V gene lost 3 bases and the J gene lost 6 bases, with 22 bases spanning the gap. The V gene's germline CDR1 is KGHDR and CDR2 SFDVKD. CDR3 size: 18 residues. CDR3 amino acids: CATSDPLALAGADEKLFF. The CDR3 DNA reads as TGTGCCACCAGTGATCCCCTTGCACTAGCGGGAGCGGATGAAAAACTGTTTTTT.

This clonotype was seen repeatedly, ten times or more. The rearrangement joins TRBV20-1 to TRBJ1-5; 10 bases align to TRBD1. The length of the CDR3 is 15 residues. In germline, CDR1 is DFQATT, CDR2 SNEGSKA (reference sequence). V gave up 5 bases and J gave up 1 base; unmatched junction bases: 5. The CDR3 nucleotides are TGCAGTGCTGGGGGGACAGGGGCAAGCAATCAGCCCCAGCATTTT. It is translated as CSAGGTGASNQPQHF.

This clonotype was seen ten or more times. The chain employs TRBV4-3 and TRBJ2-1, with 8 bases lining up with TRBD2. The CDR3 spans 16 residues. V dropped 1 base and J dropped 6; count of bases not matched to a gene: 8. The germline V gene encodes CDR1 LGHNA and CDR2 YSLEER. The CDR3 DNA is TGCGCCAGCAGCCAAGTTGAAAGCGGGAGAGGCAATGAGCAGTTCTTC. Translating gives CASSQVESGRGNEQFF.

This clonotype was seen ten or more times. The chain links TRBV6-5 to TRBJ2-7, with 10 bases lining up with TRBD1. After removal of 2 bases from V and 5 bases from J, the junction contained 9 bases not matched to a gene. Germline CDR1 is MNHEY and CDR2 is SVGAGI. This CDR3 contains 16 residues. CDR3 nucleotides: TGTGCCAGCAGTTACCGAAGGGGACAGGGGAGCGACGAGCAGTACTTC. Protein product: CASSYRRGQGSDEQYF.

This clonotype was seen repeatedly, ten times or more. The rearrangement joins TRBV27 to TRBJ2-2; 7 positions match TRBD1. Germline loops: CDR1 MNHEY, CDR2 SMNVEV (reference sequence). The ends lost 4 bases at V and 6 bases at J; junction bases unmatched: 5. The CDR3 length is 14 residues. CDR3: CASSSTGSAGELFF. The CDR3 coding sequence is TGTGCCAGCAGTTCGACAGGGTCGGCCGGGGAGCTGTTTTTT.

V is TRBV13 and J is TRBJ1-6; 9 bases fit TRBD1. The V segment lost 1 base and the J segment 4 bases; nucleotides outside the gene matches: 8. The CDR3 totals 18 residues. In germline, CDR1 is PRHDT, CDR2 FYEKMQ (reference sequence). DNA for the CDR3: TGTGCCAGCAGCTTAGTTTCCGGGACAGGGACTTATAATTCACCCCTCCACTTT. Its translation is CASSLVSGTGTYNSPLHF.

This clonotype was recorded a few times. The CDR3, as DNA: TGCAGTGCTAGAGTCGGACTAGCGGGGGGGCAAAACATTCAGTACTTC. Protein: CSARVGLAGGQNIQYF. The V and J genes are TRBV20-1 and TRBJ2-4; 15 nucleotides align to TRBD2. This CDR3 has 16 amino acids. The J segment lost 5 bases and the V segment lost 1 base, leaving 3 bases of the junction unmatched. Germline CDR1 is DFQATT and CDR2 is SNEGSKA (reference sequence).

As concerns this clonotype: This is likely a read error, given that the CDR3 carries no conserved phenylalanine or tryptophan at its end. The gene calls are TRBV20-1 and TRBJ2-7; D not certain. The CDR3 is 15 residues long. Germline lookup yields CDR1 DFQATT and CDR2 SNEGSKA (reference sequence). The CDR3 DNA reads TGCAGTGCTAGCCCCCCCCGCGGAGATCAGTACGGGCAGTACCTC. Its protein is CSASPPRGDQYGQYL.

This clonotype has at least ten counts. CDR3 protein: CSVDGKRADTQYF. The CDR3 nucleotides read TGCAGCGTTGACGGAAAGAGGGCAGATACGCAGTATTTT. This chain connects TRBV29-1 to TRBJ2-3; D possibly corresponds to TRBD2 (5 bases). CDR1 is SQVTM, CDR2 ANQGSEA, per germline. The CDR3 totals 13 residues. V was pared by 3 bases and J by 4 bases, with 11 bases between.

This clonotype was detected ten times or more. The J gene is TRBJ2-7, the V gene TRBV2; D may be TRBD2 (5 bases). Germline V gives CDR1 SNHLY, CDR2 FYNNEI. The CDR3 is 15 residues long. Trimming pared 1 base from V and 3 bases from J, leaving 13 bases between. Here the CDR3 reads CASSEGEVRGYEQYF. DNA for the CDR3: TGTGCCAGCAGTGAAGGGGAAGTCCGGGGCTACGAGCAGTACTTC.

Notes on this clonotype: A much larger clonotype is one base distant, so this may be a read error. V and J are TRBV4-3 and TRBJ2-2, with 8 bases aligning to TRBD1. V was pared by 2 bases and J by 8 bases, with 4 bases of the junction left unmatched. The germline gives CDR1 LGHNA, CDR2 YSLEER. This CDR3 region has 14 residues. The CDR3 nucleotides read TGCGCCAGCAGCCAACGGGACAGGAGTGGGGAGCTGTTTTTT. This gives the protein CASSQRDRSGELFF.

This clonotype was recorded many times. This chain uses TRBV10-3 with TRBJ2-2; D remains unclear. Per the germline V gene, CDR1 is ENHRY and CDR2 is SYGVKD. This CDR3 is built from 13 residues. V lost 3 bases and J lost 7, with 9 bases in between. The CDR3: CAISDGRGGELFF. CDR3 DNA: TGTGCCATCAGTGATGGCCGCGGCGGGGAGCTGTTTTTT.

The rearrangement links TRBV6-2 or TRBV6-3 to TRBJ1-6; D is undetermined. The ends were cut back, 7 bases at V and 8 bases at J, with 27 bases in the middle. CDR1 and CDR2 from the germline V gene are MNHEY and SVGEGT. This CDR3 has 18 amino acids. DNA for the CDR3: TGTGCCAGCACCGCCCTCGCCAGCAGCCAAGATAGAGATTCACCCCTCCACTTT. This translates into CASTALASSQDRDSPLHF.

Worth noting for this clonotype: A read error may explain this, as a much larger clone is one base away. The V call is TRBV5-6, the J call TRBJ2-2; D is ambiguous. V was pared by 4 bases and J by 10 bases, with 23 bases between. This CDR3 region has 16 residues. The germline V gene encodes CDR1 SGHDT and CDR2 YYEEEE. In nucleotides, the CDR3 is TGTGCCAGCAGCCTGGCCCTGCAAGCTAGTTTCGAGGAGCTGTTTTTT. This sequence encodes CASSLALQASFEELFF.

This clonotype was counted only a few times. A read error may be the cause here, since a much bigger clone is one base away. The CDR3, as DNA: TGCAGTGCTAGTGGGGGAGTGGGGGGGACTGAGCAGTTCTTC. It yields the protein CSASGGVGGTEQFF. This chain joins TRBV20-1 and TRBJ2-1; 7 bases align to TRBD2. Trimming took 3 bases from V and 9 from J; bases not matched to a gene: 11. From germline, CDR1 is DFQATT and CDR2 SNEGSKA (reference sequence). The length of the CDR3 is 14 residues.